This TCR beta chain was identified in a study of memory CD8 T cells in hepatitis C reinfection. Study-level information: Reinfection meant HCV RNA positivity after two negatives ≥60 days apart.

The CDR3 runs to 14 residues. With 4 bases removed from V and 7 bases from J, the gap between germline ends came to 16 bases. From germline, CDR1 is SEHNR and CDR2 FQNEAQ (reference sequence). This table comes from immunoSEQ multiplex PCR, and its TCRdb copy is limited to in-frame clones, with some not included. Among around 45,000 clones listed, around 87% were seen once. About this clone itself: Its antigen is currently unknown.

Study-level points and caveats: A handful of donors were too few for definitive public clonotype conclusions.

The time point: peak reinfection, 3 to 8 weeks after reinfection detection. No in vitro expansion preceded TCR sequencing of the sorted cells. The Montreal HEPCO cohort supplied donors who inject drugs. A couple of donors provided sorted CD3+ CD8+ CD45RO- naive CD8 T cells at all three reinfection time points. The V gene is TRBV7-9, the J gene TRBJ1-2, with D tentatively TRBD1 (6 bases). The sample consisted of naive CD8+ T cells sorted from blood. The sequence derives from a man aged 18 to 29 with hepatitis C virus infection. CDR3 sequence (DNA): TGTGCCAGCAGCTCCGCGGGGGGGGGCTTTGGCTACACCTTC. As protein: CASSSAGGGFGYTF.